The 13 T cell receptor beta chains presented below share a single source sample, sequenced in a study of T-cell reconstitution after alpha-beta-depleted transplantation in children. Unique molecular identifiers were incorporated during preparation of the TCRbeta library. One entry per CDR3 protein, called by TCRdb with MiXCR from the PCR reads. Of more than 200,000 distinct CDR3 sequences in the sample, about 23% were seen once. The sequenced sample was PBMCs, obtained before TCRalphabeta/CD19-depleted stem cell transplant. These TCRs come from a girl under 10 years old with Fanconi anemia, due to receive a stem cell transplant.

This clonotype has at least ten counts. The chain recombines TRBV6-1 with TRBJ2-7; 7 bases map to TRBD2. Per the germline V gene, CDR1 is MNHNS and CDR2 is SASEGT. V lost 8 bases and J lost 4; bases outside the gene matches: 8. CDR3 length equals 13 residues. The CDR3 DNA sequence: TGTGCCAGCGGGGGGGGTTCGGCGTACGAGCAGTACTTC. Encoded protein: CASGGGSAYEQYF.

This clonotype was observed a few times. The chain couples TRBV15 to TRBJ2-2, with D maybe TRBD1 (5 bases). This CDR3 has 15 amino acids. The germline gives CDR1 LNHNV, CDR2 YYDKDF (reference sequence). Trimming shortened V by 1 base and J by 6 bases, and 12 bases separated the two germline ends. CDR3 in DNA: TGTGCCACCAGCAGAGCCTTACAGGATCCCGGGGAGCTGTTTTTT. Translation gives CATSRALQDPGELFF.

This clonotype was found many times. The rearrangement uses TRBV5-1 and TRBJ2-7; 7 nucleotides line up with TRBD1. Trimming cost V 4 bases and J 7 bases; bases outside gene matches: 5. Per germline, CDR1 SGHRS and CDR2 YFSETQ. The CDR3 spans 12 residues. CDR3 DNA: TGCGCCAGCAGCAGTGGGACAGATGAGCAGTACTTC. Residues: CASSSGTDEQYF.

CDR3 DNA: TGCAGTGCTAGAGATCAAAGGCAGGGCTCCTACAATGAGCAGTTCTTC. Protein sequence: CSARDQRQGSYNEQFF. The chain is built from TRBV20-1 and TRBJ2-1, with D possibly matching TRBD1 (5 bases). The CDR3 is 16 amino acids. The V and J ends lost 0 bases and 0 bases respectively, with 12 bases between them. The V gene's germline CDR1 is DFQATT and CDR2 SNEGSKA (reference sequence).

The chain combines TRBV5-1 with TRBJ2-7; either TRBD1 or TRBD2 may fit D (6 bases each). The CDR3 spans 13 residues. CDR1 SGHRS and CDR2 YFSETQ come from the germline V gene. V gave up 5 bases and J gave up 7 bases, with 16 bases separating them. The DNA for the CDR3 is TGCGCCAGCAGAAAACTGGGGGCGGGGGAGCAGTACTTC. This gives the protein CASRKLGAGEQYF.

V gene TRBV6-6 combines with J gene TRBJ2-7, with unresolved D. The V gene lost 2 bases and the J gene lost 6 bases, with 8 bases spanning the gap. The CDR3 loop spans 12 amino acids. Germline CDR1 MNHNY, CDR2 SVGAGI (reference sequence). The CDR3 bases are TGTGCCAGCAGTTACGGTGACTCCGAGCAGTACTTC. This gives the protein CASSYGDSEQYF.

In this sample, this clonotype turned up many times. The chain is built from TRBV29-1 and TRBJ2-7; 7 nucleotides match TRBD1. CDR3 length equals 14 residues. From germline, CDR1 is SQVTM and CDR2 ANQGSEA. Here the CDR3 reads CTPGFPPGGDEQYF. Written as DNA, the CDR3 is TGCACTCCGGGATTCCCCCCAGGGGGAGACGAGCAGTACTTC.

This clonotype was seen at least ten times. The CDR3 nucleotides read TGTGCCATCAACCCGGGACGGAACTACGAGCAGTACTTC. Protein sequence: CAINPGRNYEQYF. The chain is built from TRBV10-3 and TRBJ2-7, with D perhaps being TRBD1 or TRBD2 (5 bases each). V lost 7 bases and J 3 bases, leaving 13 bases between the germline ends. Germline values: CDR1 ENHRY, CDR2 SYGVKD. The CDR3 covers 13 residues.

This clonotype was seen repeatedly, ten times or more. This chain links TRBV20-1 with TRBJ2-3; the match to TRBD2 covers 10 bases. Germline CDR1 is DFQATT and CDR2 is SNEGSKA (reference sequence). After removal of 2 bases from V and 0 bases from J, the junction contained 2 bases not matched to a gene. CDR3 size: 15 residues. The CDR3 sequence is CSARLAGVSTDTQYF. The CDR3 DNA is TGCAGTGCTAGACTAGCGGGAGTTAGCACAGATACGCAGTATTTT.

The table lists this clonotype with a count of one. V is TRBV5-1 and J is TRBJ2-2; D perhaps matches TRBD1 (5 bases). The germline V gene has CDR1 SGHRS and CDR2 YFSETQ. Trimming left V 4 bases short and J 7 bases short, with 23 bases between. The CDR3 is 17 amino acids. The CDR3, as DNA: TGCGCCAGCAGCCCCCCCGTTGCAGGGCTGATCGACGGGGAGCTGTTTTTT. Its translation: CASSPPVAGLIDGELFF.

The chain recombines TRBV6-1 with TRBJ2-1; the match to TRBD2 covers 10 bases. Germline V gives CDR1 MNHNS, CDR2 SASEGT. CDR3 length equals 16 residues. J lost 4 bases, V lost 3 bases, and 6 bases had no gene match. The CDR3 here is CASSDRLAGWYNEQFF. The CDR3 nucleotides are TGTGCCAGCAGTGATCGACTAGCGGGTTGGTACAATGAGCAGTTCTTC.

This clonotype was seen at least ten times. The chain couples TRBV20-1 to TRBJ1-5; D unresolved. V lost 3 bases and J lost 4, with 10 bases in between. The CDR3 runs to 13 residues. Germline lookup yields CDR1 DFQATT and CDR2 SNEGSKA (reference sequence). This CDR3 reads CSASKGTNQPQHF. As DNA, the CDR3 is TGCAGTGCTAGTAAAGGAACTAATCAGCCCCAGCATTTT.

The sample holds a few counts of this clonotype. The V call is TRBV29-1, the J call TRBJ2-7; D perhaps matches TRBD2 (5 bases). V was trimmed by 6 bases and J by 1 base, leaving 16 bases between them. Germline V gene sequence: CDR1 SQVTM, CDR2 ANQGSEA. The CDR3 is 14 residues long. The chain's CDR3 is CSVAIGLRSYEQYF. The CDR3 coding sequence is TGCAGCGTCGCCATAGGACTTAGATCCTACGAGCAGTACTTC.